This TCR beta chain is drawn from a study of cytomegalovirus exposure and HLA in healthy donors. Overall study context: Per a later analysis, the approximately 600 first-cohort and over 90 validation repertoires shared one platform.

General study findings and limits: Cytomegalovirus-associated status was assigned to about 160 TCR beta chains. Cytomegalovirus status was reportedly diagnosed by the classifier with high specificity and sensitivity. The tendency of first-cohort TCR clusters to co-occur in the 90 to 150 validation repertoires was the finding of a later analysis.

A note on this clone: Antigen unknown.

Profiling relied on immunoSEQ multiplex PCR, and the TCRdb table lists in-frame clones only, not all of them. This sample has about 71,000 clones, with approximately 94% found just once. Germline V gene lookup returns CDR1 MGHDK and CDR2 SYGVNS. The CDR3 loop spans 15 amino acids. The ends were cut back, 3 bases at V and 7 bases at J, with 13 bases in the middle. What was sequenced was PBMCs. The chain joins TRBV25-1 to TRBJ1-6; maybe TRBD1 (5 bases). The clonotype comes from a woman aged 18-30 years in good health and CMV-seronegative. The DNA of the CDR3 is TGTGCCAGCAGTGAGAGGAGGGGAAGGAATTCACCCCTCCACTTT. Its protein is CASSERRGRNSPLHF.